Following are 27 T cell receptor beta chains from one sample sequenced in a study of blood T cell repertoires in COVID-19. Sequencing used immunoSEQ multiplex PCR; TCRdb keeps in-frame clones, though not all of them. In the table there are approximately 250,000 clones, more than 75% of which are singletons. What was sequenced was peripheral blood. These receptors all come from a middle-aged man with active or convalescent COVID-19.

This chain joins TRBV5-1 and TRBJ2-1; the match to TRBD2 covers 11 bases. The CDR3 spans 17 residues. Germline assignment: CDR1 SGHRS and CDR2 YFSETQ. The trim removed 3 bases at V and 9 bases at J, leaving 14 bases unmatched. The CDR3 here is CASSSSLRSGGAGEQFF. For the CDR3, the DNA is TGCGCCAGCAGCTCTTCCCTACGTAGCGGGGGGGCTGGTGAGCAGTTCTTC.

This chain uses TRBV28 with TRBJ1-5; 9 bases are a match to TRBD1. CDR1 and CDR2 from the germline V gene are MDHEN and SYDVKM. V shed 6 bases and J 0 bases; nucleotides not matched to a gene: 9. The CDR3 is made up of 17 amino acids. The CDR3 is CASRSGQGRSSNQPQHF. In DNA, the CDR3 is TGTGCCAGCAGAAGCGGACAGGGGAGGAGTAGCAATCAGCCCCAGCATTTT.

This chain connects TRBV27 to TRBJ2-2; perhaps TRBD1 as D (6 bases). The V end was cut by 6 bases, the J end by 0 bases, with 14 bases between. CDR3 length equals 16 residues. Per germline, CDR1 MNHEY and CDR2 SMNVEV (reference sequence). CDR3 in DNA: TGTGCCAGCAGCCGAATCACAGGGCCGAACACCGGGGAGCTGTTTTTT. Its protein is CASSRITGPNTGELFF.

This clone has just a few counts. The gene calls are TRBV25-1 and TRBJ1-2; a possible D gene is TRBD1 (6 bases). Germline assignment: CDR1 MGHDK and CDR2 SYGVNS. The CDR3 is made up of 14 amino acids. Deletions cut 2 bases from V and 5 bases from J, with 12 bases between. CDR3 in amino acids: CASSEHRESYGYTF. The CDR3 nucleotides are TGTGCCAGCAGTGAACACAGGGAATCGTATGGCTACACCTTC.

V is TRBV6-5 and J is TRBJ1-2; D perhaps matches TRBD1 (6 bases). The V gene's germline CDR1 is MNHEY and CDR2 SVGAGI. This CDR3 has 14 amino acids. With 6 bases removed from V and 4 bases from J, the gap between germline ends came to 15 bases. CDR3 sequence: CASRTGLGLYGYTF. In DNA form, the CDR3 reads TGTGCCAGCAGGACAGGTTTGGGGCTCTATGGCTACACCTTC.

The DNA of the CDR3 is TGTGCCAGCAGCTTAGGAACAGGGGCAGATACGCAGTATTTT. Translated: CASSLGTGADTQYF. The chain has TRBV11-1 and TRBJ2-3; TRBD1 matches at 7 bases. CDR1 is SGHAT, CDR2 FQDESV, per germline (reference sequence). J gave up 4 bases and V 1 base, and 2 bases lay outside the gene matches. This CDR3 has 14 amino acids.

This chain uses TRBV27 with TRBJ2-6; D unclear. Germline CDR1 is MNHEY and CDR2 is SMNVEV (reference sequence). The CDR3 length is 16 residues. The V end lost 4 bases, the J end lost 0 bases, and 10 bases lay between the germline ends. CDR3 amino acids: CASSSPSSSGANVLTF. CDR3 in DNA: TGTGCCAGCAGTTCCCCCTCTTCCTCTGGGGCCAACGTCCTGACTTTC.

In regard to this clone: One end of the junction does not line up with germline, which may come from a read error. The chain joins TRBV24-1 to TRBJ2-5, with TRBD2 identical over 8 bases. CDR1 and CDR2 (germline): KGHDR, SFDVKD. The CDR3 runs 16 residues. In nucleotides, the CDR3 is TGTGCCACCAGTGACCGCCGGACTAGCCCCCGTGAGATCCAGTACTTC. Its protein is CATSDRRTSPREIQYF.

The chain joins TRBV27 to TRBJ1-5; perhaps TRBD1 as D (5 bases). CDR3 length: 18 amino acids. CDR1 MNHEY and CDR2 SMNVEV come from the germline V gene (reference sequence). With 5 bases removed from V and 7 bases from J, the gap between germline ends came to 27 bases. CDR3 sequence (DNA): TGTGCCAGCAGTCCCCTCGAGCGATGGAGGGGATCGGGCCAGCCCCAGCATTTT. Encoded protein: CASSPLERWRGSGQPQHF.

CDR3 in amino acids: CASSSGTGTGSLAFF. The DNA for the CDR3 is TGTGCCAGCAGCTCAGGAACCGGGACAGGGAGTTTGGCTTTCTTT. This chain joins TRBV11-2 and TRBJ1-1; 9 nucleotides agree with TRBD1. J lost 11 bases, V lost 4 bases, and 14 bases had no gene match. CDR1 SGHAT and CDR2 FQNNGV come from the germline V gene. This CDR3 region has 15 residues.

The J gene is TRBJ1-3, the V gene TRBV6-1; no firm D call. Germline V CDR1 and CDR2: MNHNS, SASEGT. Trimming pared 2 bases from V and 1 base from J, leaving 12 bases between. The CDR3 is made up of 16 amino acids. CDR3 nucleotides: TGTGCCAGCAGTGAACCTACGTGGTCTTCTGGAAACACCATATATTTT. Its protein product is CASSEPTWSSGNTIYF.

V usage is TRBV4-1 and J usage is TRBJ2-1; 7 nucleotides agree with TRBD2. V shed 8 bases, J shed 2 bases, and the junction held 6 bases outside the gene matches. Germline V gene sequence: CDR1 MGHRA, CDR2 YSYEKL. The CDR3 has 14 residues. CDR3 region: CASAPAGAYNEQFF. The CDR3 DNA reads TGCGCCAGCGCTCCCGCGGGGGCCTACAATGAGCAGTTCTTC.

Concerning this clone: Given a much more abundant clone one base away, this may be a read error. The identical CDR3 is also encoded by other nucleotide sequences in the sample. The CDR3 region has the DNA TGTGCCAGCAGCCTTTACGAGCAGTACTTC. Translation: CASSLYEQYF. The rearrangement joins TRBV2 to TRBJ2-7; D gene unclear. Trimming pared 6 bases from V and 4 bases from J, leaving 4 bases between. Per germline, CDR1 SNHLY and CDR2 FYNNEI. The CDR3 consists of 10 residues.

V is TRBV5-6 and J is TRBJ1-4; no clear D gene. CDR1 and CDR2 from the germline V gene are SGHDT and YYEEEE. Trimming cost V 2 bases and J 9 bases, with 17 bases left between them. CDR3 length: 15 amino acids. Written as DNA, the CDR3 is TGTGCCAGCAGCTTATCTGGGCTATCGTATCAAAAACTGTTTTTT. Translated, it gives CASSLSGLSYQKLFF.

This chain uses TRBV5-4 with TRBJ1-1, with 10 bases that match TRBD1. CDR1 SGHNT and CDR2 YYREEE come from the germline V gene (reference sequence). After removal of 5 bases from V and 0 bases from J, the junction contained 7 bases not matched to a gene. The CDR3 runs 16 residues. CDR3 coding DNA: TGTGCCAGCAGTTACGGACAGGGGGGAATGAACACTGAAGCTTTCTTT. It specifies CASSYGQGGMNTEAFF.

This clone occurred once. The rearrangement uses TRBV2 and TRBJ2-3, with 11 bases aligning to TRBD1. V dropped 7 bases and J dropped 5; count of bases not matched to a gene: 8. CDR1 and CDR2 (germline): SNHLY, FYNNEI. There are 15 residues in the CDR3. CDR3 bases: TGTGCCAGCAACTTGGACAGGGGGCAGGGAGATACGCAGTATTTT. It specifies CASNLDRGQGDTQYF.

This clone was detected once. The V call is TRBV11-2, the J call TRBJ1-3, with D perhaps TRBD1 (5 bases). With 1 base removed from V and 2 bases from J, the gap between germline ends came to 12 bases. Germline assignment: CDR1 SGHAT and CDR2 FQNNGV. CDR3 length: 16 residues. CDR3 in amino acids: CASSLVGQGAGNTIYF. CDR3 nucleotides: TGTGCCAGCAGCTTAGTTGGCCAGGGCGCTGGAAACACCATATATTTT.

This clone was seen a single time. The DNA for the CDR3 is TGTGCCAGCAGCTTAGGGAACTCCGGAGGGACCAATCAGCCCCAGCATTTT. Translation: CASSLGNSGGTNQPQHF. V usage is TRBV7-9 and J usage is TRBJ1-5; a possible D gene is TRBD1 (5 bases). Trimming shortened V by 1 base and J by 3 bases, and 16 bases separated the two germline ends. Looked up from germline, CDR1 is SEHNR and CDR2 is FQNEAQ (reference sequence). CDR3 length: 17 residues. The complete variable domain, with remaining parts taken from reference TRBV7-9 and TRBJ1-5, reads DTGVSQNPRHKITKRGQNVTFRCDPISEHNRLYWYRQTLGQGPEFLTYFQNEAQLEKSRLLSDRFSAERPKGSFSTLEIQRTEQGDSAMYLCASSLGNSGGTNQPQHFGDGTRLSIL.

The chain uses TRBV4-1 and TRBJ1-2; tentative D call: TRBD1 (6 bases). Trimming took 0 bases from V and 3 from J, leaving 11 bases between them. The CDR3 has 15 residues. Germline CDR1 is MGHRA and CDR2 is YSYEKL. Written as DNA, the CDR3 is TGCGCCAGCAGCCAAGAGGGGACACCTTACTATGGCTACACCTTC. Its translation is CASSQEGTPYYGYTF.

Here the CDR3 DNA reads TGCGCCAGCAGCTATGGCGAGGGCACTGAAGCTTTCTTT. It yields the protein CASSYGEGTEAFF. The V gene is TRBV5-1, the J gene TRBJ1-1, with no clear D. CDR1 is SGHRS and CDR2 is YFSETQ in the germline V gene. The CDR3 sequence is 13 residues long. With 3 bases removed from V and 4 bases from J, the gap between germline ends came to 10 bases.

The table lists this clone with a count of one. The CDR3 region is CASSLSRGGEAFF. In nucleotides, the CDR3 is TGTGCCAGCTCCCTCTCTCGGGGTGGTGAAGCTTTCTTT. This rearrangement joins TRBV18 to TRBJ1-1, with D uncertain. This CDR3 is 13 amino acids long. The V gene's germline CDR1 is KGHSH and CDR2 LQKENI. V was pared by 6 bases and J by 7 bases, with 15 bases between.

J is TRBJ2-6 and V is TRBV10-3; TRBD1 agrees at 11 bases. The germline gives CDR1 ENHRY, CDR2 SYGVKD. Trimming removed 8 bases from V and 2 bases from J; junction bases left unmatched: 5. The CDR3 consists of 16 residues. The DNA for the CDR3 is TGTGCCATCGTTCCGGGACAGGGGGCTGGGGCCAACGTCCTGACTTTC. Protein product: CAIVPGQGAGANVLTF.

V and J are TRBV30 and TRBJ1-2, with D perhaps matching TRBD1 (5 bases). Trimming left V 3 bases short and J 7 bases short, with 9 bases between. Germline lookup yields CDR1 GTSNPN and CDR2 SVGIG (reference sequence). The CDR3 is 11 amino acids. This CDR3 is CAWSQGGGYTF. CDR3 coding DNA: TGTGCCTGGAGCCAGGGAGGTGGCTACACCTTC.

The gene calls are TRBV6-5 and TRBJ2-7; 7 bases match TRBD2. The germline V gene encodes CDR1 MNHEY and CDR2 SVGAGI. The CDR3 covers 15 residues. The J segment lost 5 bases and the V segment lost 5 bases, leaving 12 bases of the junction unmatched. CDR3 sequence (DNA): TGTGCCAGCAGTCGCCAAGCGGGGCCAAGAAACGAGCAGTACTTC. This sequence encodes CASSRQAGPRNEQYF.

The genes are TRBV11-2 and TRBJ2-7; D gene unclear. This CDR3 is built from 13 residues. The germline V and J ends were trimmed by 3 bases and 2 bases, with 8 bases remaining between them. CDR1 is SGHAT, CDR2 FQNNGV, per germline. The chain's CDR3 is CASSLITAYEQYF. The CDR3 nucleotides are TGTGCCAGCAGCTTGATAACGGCCTACGAGCAGTACTTC.

Only one count was recorded for this clone. CDR3 residues: CASSQGQSTDTQYF. The CDR3, as DNA: TGCGCCAGCAGCCAGGGACAGAGCACAGATACGCAGTATTTT. The rearrangement joins TRBV5-1 to TRBJ2-3; 7 nucleotides agree with TRBD1. CDR1 and CDR2 (germline): SGHRS, YFSETQ. V shed 4 bases, J shed 0 bases, and the junction held 2 bases outside the gene matches. The CDR3 is made up of 14 amino acids.

This clone was observed a single time. The chain has TRBV6-5 and TRBJ1-4, with D uncertain. V was cut by 5 bases and J by 6 bases, with 16 bases left in between. This CDR3 is built from 15 residues. Germline-derived CDR1 and CDR2 are MNHEY and SVGAGI. CDR3 residues: CASSPRSVGDEKLFF. Written as DNA, the CDR3 is TGTGCCAGCAGTCCACGAAGCGTCGGGGATGAAAAACTGTTTTTT.